This TCR beta chain was identified in a study of OX40 agonist ivuxolimab in advanced cancers. On this clone: The junction departs from the called germline gene at one end, perhaps through a read error.

The germline V gene has CDR1 KGHSH and CDR2 LQKENI. The length of the CDR3 is 14 residues. Produced via immunoSEQ multiplex PCR; TCRdb's table is partial and in-frame only. The table records about 76,000 clones, approximately 87% of them present only once. This sequence was found in an adult with an advanced solid tumor such as melanoma, head and neck, liver or kidney cancer. The material sequenced was CD4+ or CD8+ T cells sorted from blood, taken in a trial of the OX40 agonist ivuxolimab. J is TRBJ2-5 and V is TRBV18; TRBD2 matches at 8 bases. Written as DNA, the CDR3 is TGTGCCAGCTCCCTCTCTATTAGCGGGGAGGCCCCTGACTTC. Translating gives CASSLSISGEAPDF.